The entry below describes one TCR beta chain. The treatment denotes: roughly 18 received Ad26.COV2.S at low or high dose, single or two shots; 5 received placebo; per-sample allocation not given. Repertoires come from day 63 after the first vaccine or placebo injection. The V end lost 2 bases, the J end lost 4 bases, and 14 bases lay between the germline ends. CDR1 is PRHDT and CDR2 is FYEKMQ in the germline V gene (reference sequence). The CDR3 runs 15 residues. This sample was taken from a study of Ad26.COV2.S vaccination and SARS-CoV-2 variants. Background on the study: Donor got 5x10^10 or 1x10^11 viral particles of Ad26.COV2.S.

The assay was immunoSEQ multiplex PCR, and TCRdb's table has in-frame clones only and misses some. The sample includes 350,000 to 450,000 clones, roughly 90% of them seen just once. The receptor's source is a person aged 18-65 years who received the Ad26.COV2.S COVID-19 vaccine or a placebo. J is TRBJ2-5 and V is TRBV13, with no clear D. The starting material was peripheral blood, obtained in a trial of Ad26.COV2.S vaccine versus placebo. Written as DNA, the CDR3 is TGTGCCAGCAGCTTACTGGGCGACCCCCCAGAGACCCAGTACTTC. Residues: CASSLLGDPPETQYF.